Sequencing of this T cell receptor beta chain was carried out in a study of T cell changes during pregnancy in multiple sclerosis. Clones were read by immunoSEQ multiplex PCR, and TCRdb kept only the in-frame ones, dropping some. The table lists roughly 38,000 clones, more than 75% of them singletons, with 6% to 7.5% in the top ten. Trimming took 2 bases from V and 3 from J; bases not matched to a gene: 1. The CDR3 has 15 amino acids. Germline CDR1 SGHTA, CDR2 FQGTGA. The rearrangement joins TRBV7-3 to TRBJ2-1; TRBD2 agrees at 10 bases. The receptor comes from a female donor with multiple sclerosis, enrolled in a pregnancy study. The sample was CD8+ T cells from peripheral blood mononuclear cells, taken in the third trimester of pregnancy. This CDR3 reads CASSLSSGGYNEQFF. Written as DNA, the CDR3 is TGTGCCAGCAGCTTATCTAGCGGGGGCTACAATGAGCAGTTCTTC.